The next 27 T cell receptor beta chains were all read from a single sample in a study of blood T cell repertoires in COVID-19. Repertoires were generated with immunoSEQ multiplex PCR, while TCRdb's copy carries only in-frame clones and drops some. The sample lists 55,000 to 75,000 clones, about nine tenths occurring once. Sequencing was done on a sample of peripheral blood. The receptors come from a man between 50 and 59 years old with active COVID-19.

The CDR3 spells CASSSLRTSGRDSYNEQFF. CDR3 in DNA: TGTGCCAGCAGCTCGCTCCGAACTAGCGGGAGAGACTCCTACAATGAGCAGTTCTTC. The chain joins TRBV5-6 to TRBJ2-1; 11 bases are shared with TRBD2. CDR3 length equals 19 residues. Germline values: CDR1 SGHDT, CDR2 YYEEEE. V lost 3 bases and J lost 0; bases outside the gene matches: 11.

The CDR3, as DNA: TGTGCCAGCAGCAGAGCGGGACTCCCGCAAGAGACCCAGTACTTC. It is translated as CASSRAGLPQETQYF. This chain connects TRBV5-6 to TRBJ2-5; 7 bases line up with TRBD2. Unmatched junction bases numbered 8, after V lost 4 bases and J lost 2 bases. CDR3 length equals 15 residues. CDR1 is SGHDT, CDR2 YYEEEE, per germline. The full variable domain, in which reference TRBV5-6 and TRBJ2-5 provide the parts outside the CDR3, is DAGVTQSPTHLIKTRGQQVTLRCSPKSGHDTVSWYQQALGQGPQFIFQYYEEEERQRGNFPDRFSGHQFPNYSSELNVNALLLGDSALYLCASSRAGLPQETQYFGPGTRLLVL.

The chain combines TRBV2 with TRBJ2-7; possible D gene TRBD1, 7 bases. Germline loops: CDR1 SNHLY, CDR2 FYNNEI. The CDR3 contains 14 residues. Trimming took off 5 bases at V and 4 bases at J, with 15 bases between the two ends. As DNA, the CDR3 is TGTGCCAGCAGTCCTACAGGGGACTGGTACGAGCAGTACTTC. It codes for CASSPTGDWYEQYF.

In this sample, this clone turned up once. This rearrangement joins TRBV27 to TRBJ2-3; 8 nucleotides match TRBD2. Germline CDR1 is MNHEY and CDR2 is SMNVEV (reference sequence). CDR3 size: 18 residues. V was pared by 3 bases and J by 1 base, with 12 bases of the junction left unmatched. The CDR3 DNA is TGTGCCAGCAGTTTTTGGACTAGCCCCAATCCCGGCACAGATACGCAGTATTTT. This translates into CASSFWTSPNPGTDTQYF.

The CDR3 loop is CASSQIAGGGNEQFF. In DNA form, the CDR3 reads TGCGCCAGCAGCCAAATAGCGGGAGGTGGAAATGAGCAGTTCTTC. The genes are TRBV4-3 and TRBJ2-1, with 10 bases matching TRBD2. The germline V gene has CDR1 LGHNA and CDR2 YSLEER. Trimming removed 2 bases from V and 7 bases from J; junction bases left unmatched: 5. This CDR3 has 15 amino acids.

Here the CDR3 reads CASTRGLSTDTQYF. The CDR3, as DNA: TGTGCCAGCACCAGAGGGTTAAGCACAGATACGCAGTATTTT. This chain connects TRBV6-5 to TRBJ2-3; D possibly corresponds to TRBD2 (5 bases). The CDR3 length is 14 residues. The ends were cut back, 7 bases at V and 0 bases at J, with 11 bases in the middle. Germline values: CDR1 MNHEY, CDR2 SVGAGI.

The J gene is TRBJ1-2, the V gene TRBV2, with TRBD1 matching over 9 bases. V shed 3 bases, J shed 2 bases, and the junction held 4 bases outside the gene matches. The CDR3 spans 15 residues. CDR1 is SNHLY and CDR2 is FYNNEI in the germline V gene. The CDR3 loop is CASSEDRGPNYGYTF. For the CDR3, the DNA is TGTGCCAGCAGTGAGGACAGGGGCCCGAACTATGGCTACACCTTC.

The chain employs TRBV30 and TRBJ2-7; possible D gene TRBD2, 6 bases. CDR3 size: 13 residues. V shed 5 bases and J shed 0 bases, with 11 bases lying between them. Per germline, CDR1 GTSNPN and CDR2 SVGIG (reference sequence). The CDR3 protein is CAWLHGGSYEQYF. CDR3 DNA: TGTGCCTGGTTACACGGGGGCTCCTACGAGCAGTACTTC.

This chain connects TRBV6-6 to TRBJ2-1; 14 positions agree with TRBD2. CDR1 MNHNY and CDR2 SVGAGI come from the germline V gene (reference sequence). V gave up 7 bases and J gave up 6 bases; unmatched junction bases: 5. The CDR3 totals 15 residues. CDR3 nucleotides: TGTGCCAGCATCCCCGGGACTAGCGGGAGCAATGAGCAGTTCTTC. Protein: CASIPGTSGSNEQFF.

The chain recombines TRBV7-9 with TRBJ2-7; 7 positions agree with TRBD1. The V gene's germline CDR1 is SEHNR and CDR2 FQNEAQ (reference sequence). The CDR3 contains 13 residues. J lost 2 bases, V lost 5 bases, and 3 bases had no gene match. CDR3 nucleotides: TGTGCCAGCAGCCCGGGACAGACCTACGAGCAGTACTTC. Encoded protein: CASSPGQTYEQYF.

The CDR3 here is CASRGGVSNQPQHF. CDR3 in DNA: TGTGCCAGTAGAGGAGGGGTCAGCAATCAGCCCCAGCATTTT. This rearrangement joins TRBV19 to TRBJ1-5; the D gene is possibly TRBD1 (5 bases). The CDR3 is 14 amino acids. With 6 bases removed from V and 1 base from J, the gap between germline ends came to 10 bases. Germline V gene data show CDR1 as LNHDA and CDR2 as SQIVND (reference sequence).

The rearrangement links TRBV2 to TRBJ2-7; TRBD2 matches at 10 bases. Trimming at V came to 6 bases and at J to 3 bases, leaving 2 bases not matched to a gene. CDR1 is SNHLY, CDR2 FYNNEI, per germline. This CDR3 is 13 amino acids long. The CDR3 region is CASRRTSGYEQYF. The DNA for the CDR3 is TGTGCCAGCAGACGGACTAGCGGCTACGAGCAGTACTTC.

This chain connects TRBV11-2 to TRBJ1-6; 7 positions agree with TRBD1. The J segment lost 8 bases and the V segment lost 6 bases, leaving 4 bases of the junction unmatched. Germline CDR1 reads SGHAT; CDR2 reads FQNNGV. CDR3 length: 13 amino acids. DNA of the CDR3: TGTGCCAGCAGTCTCGACAGGGATTCACCCCTCCACTTT. Translated: CASSLDRDSPLHF.

This clone was detected only once. V usage is TRBV5-1 and J usage is TRBJ2-3; 8 bases map to TRBD1. The CDR3 is 14 residues long. Per the germline V gene, CDR1 is SGHRS and CDR2 is YFSETQ. V lost 3 bases to trimming and J lost 3 bases; unmatched junction nucleotides: 3. CDR3 coding DNA: TGCGCCAGCAGCTCCGGACAGGGAACAGATACGCAGTATTTT. As protein: CASSSGQGTDTQYF. Supplemented by reference TRBV5-1 and TRBJ2-3, the full variable domain reads KAGVTQTPRYLIKTRGQQVTLSCSPISGHRSVSWYQQTPGQGLQFLFEYFSETQRNKGNFPGRFSGRQFSNSRSEMNVSTLELGDSALYLCASSSGQGTDTQYFGPGTRLTVL.

J is TRBJ2-5 and V is TRBV7-9; 10 nucleotides align to TRBD1. Germline V gene sequence: CDR1 SEHNR, CDR2 FQNEAQ (reference sequence). Losses at the gene ends were 0 bases for V and 5 bases for J; bases not matched to a gene: 3. The CDR3 spans 15 residues. Written as DNA, the CDR3 is TGTGCCAGCAGCTTAGCGCTGGGACAGGGGGAGACCCAGTACTTC. It yields the protein CASSLALGQGETQYF.

The rearrangement uses TRBV28 and TRBJ2-7; 11 bases map to TRBD2. The CDR3 sequence is 15 residues long. Germline CDR1 and CDR2: MDHEN and SYDVKM. Unmatched junction bases numbered 5, after V lost 4 bases and J lost 3 bases. CDR3 sequence reads: CASSSPGTSGYEQYF. The CDR3 DNA reads TGTGCCAGCAGTTCCCCCGGGACTAGCGGCTACGAGCAGTACTTC.

This chain links TRBV3-1 (or the pseudogene TRBV3-2) with TRBJ1-2, with D uncertain. V dropped 0 bases and J dropped 6 bases, with 11 bases sitting between them. The CDR3 is 14 residues long. Per germline, CDR1 LGHDT and CDR2 YNNKEL (reference sequence). The CDR3 coding sequence is TGTGCCAGCAGCCAAGATGTGGCCCAGGATGGCTACACCTTC. Translation: CASSQDVAQDGYTF.

J is TRBJ2-7 and V is TRBV6-6; possible D gene TRBD1, 5 bases. The CDR3 length is 15 residues. Between the trimmed V and J ends, which lost 2 bases and 9 bases, there was a span of 20 bases. Germline CDR1 reads MNHNY; CDR2 reads SVGAGI (reference sequence). The CDR3 reads CASSYPSGGPGAQYF. The CDR3 DNA reads TGTGCCAGCAGTTACCCGTCCGGTGGCCCTGGGGCGCAGTACTTC.

The chain uses TRBV7-3 and TRBJ2-5; possible D gene TRBD2, 7 bases. Between the trimmed V and J ends, which lost 2 bases and 4 bases, there was a span of 14 bases. Germline CDR1 reads SGHTA; CDR2 reads FQGTGA. The CDR3 has 15 amino acids. The CDR3 reads CASSLDGGASETQYF. For the CDR3, the DNA is TGTGCCAGCAGCTTAGATGGGGGGGCATCAGAGACCCAGTACTTC.

The chain joins TRBV28 to TRBJ2-7; 9 bases align to TRBD2. This CDR3 has 16 amino acids. The trim removed 6 bases at V and 4 bases at J, leaving 13 bases unmatched. Germline V gene data show CDR1 as MDHEN and CDR2 as SYDVKM. Here the CDR3 DNA reads TGTGCCAGCAGCCCTTCCTTTAGCGGGAGAAGGTACGAGCAGTACTTC. Translation gives CASSPSFSGRRYEQYF.

This chain joins TRBV5-1 and TRBJ2-1, with 11 bases matching TRBD2. V lost 4 bases to trimming and J lost 9 bases; unmatched junction nucleotides: 9. Germline values: CDR1 SGHRS, CDR2 YFSETQ. The CDR3 sequence is 15 residues long. The CDR3 loop is CASSPGTSGFGEQFF. The DNA of the CDR3 is TGCGCCAGCAGCCCCGGGACTAGCGGTTTCGGTGAGCAGTTCTTC. The full variable domain, rest sourced from reference TRBV5-1 and TRBJ2-1, is KAGVTQTPRYLIKTRGQQVTLSCSPISGHRSVSWYQQTPGQGLQFLFEYFSETQRNKGNFPGRFSGRQFSNSRSEMNVSTLELGDSALYLCASSPGTSGFGEQFFGPGTRLTVL.

The chain has TRBV28 and TRBJ1-2; D is undetermined. Per the germline V gene, CDR1 is MDHEN and CDR2 is SYDVKM. Trimming pared 3 bases from V and 3 bases from J, leaving 5 bases between. This CDR3 has 12 amino acids. The chain's CDR3 is CASSFSHYGYTF. CDR3 DNA: TGTGCCAGCAGTTTCTCCCACTATGGCTACACCTTC.

This clone showed up just once. V and J are TRBV6-2 or TRBV6-3 and TRBJ2-1; 7 bases are a match to TRBD2. This CDR3 is 19 amino acids long. V trimming: 0 bases; J trimming: 4 bases; junction bases outside the gene matches: 15. Germline lookup yields CDR1 MNHEY and CDR2 SVGEGT. The CDR3 region is CASSYSPPTLIAGYNEQFF. For the CDR3, the DNA is TGTGCCAGCAGTTACTCACCCCCCACTTTGATAGCGGGTTACAATGAGCAGTTCTTC.

The chain combines TRBV6-5 with TRBJ2-5; a possible D gene is TRBD2 (6 bases). The CDR3 contains 14 residues. The germline V and J ends were trimmed by 2 bases and 4 bases, with 11 bases remaining between them. The germline gives CDR1 MNHEY, CDR2 SVGAGI. CDR3 protein: CASSYAGFRETQYF. CDR3 bases: TGTGCCAGCAGTTACGCGGGATTTCGAGAGACCCAGTACTTC.

The chain carries TRBV15 and TRBJ1-6; D is undetermined. V was cut by 4 bases and J by 8 bases, with 9 bases left in between. In germline, CDR1 is LNHNV, CDR2 YYDKDF (reference sequence). The CDR3 totals 13 residues. The CDR3, as DNA: TGTGCCACCAGCATAGGCGGATATTCACCCCTCCACTTT. Encoded protein: CATSIGGYSPLHF.

The chain uses TRBV7-2 and TRBJ1-6; 7 positions match TRBD1. V shed 2 bases and J 7 bases; nucleotides not matched to a gene: 11. Germline V gene data show CDR1 as SGHTA and CDR2 as FQGNSA. This CDR3 has 17 residues. For the CDR3, the DNA is TGTGCCAGCAGCTTACCCGCGACAGGGAGTACCAATTCACCCCTCCACTTT. Protein product: CASSLPATGSTNSPLHF.

This rearrangement joins TRBV27 to TRBJ2-7, with D possibly TRBD2 on 5 matching bases. The CDR3 runs 15 residues. Germline V gives CDR1 MNHEY, CDR2 SMNVEV (reference sequence). With 5 bases removed from V and 0 bases from J, the gap between germline ends came to 14 bases. The CDR3 sequence is CASSPPGRGSYEQYF. The DNA of the CDR3 is TGTGCCAGCAGTCCCCCGGGTCGGGGCTCCTACGAGCAGTACTTC.